These 15 T cell receptor beta chains share one sample of origin, sequenced in a study of blood T cell repertoires in COVID-19. TCRdb keeps only in-frame clones here, not all; method: immunoSEQ multiplex PCR. The sample has 45,000 to 65,000 clones; approximately 85% are singletons. The sequencing sample was made of peripheral blood. Receptor source: an elderly woman with COVID-19, enrolled during active disease.

The chain has TRBV5-1 and TRBJ2-3; D gene uncertain. Germline-derived CDR1 and CDR2 are SGHRS and YFSETQ. The CDR3 totals 13 residues. V lost 2 bases and J 2 bases, leaving 6 bases between the germline ends. The CDR3 protein is CASSLAPTDTQYF. The CDR3 DNA is TGCGCCAGCAGCTTAGCGCCCACAGATACGCAGTATTTT. Looking up the rest from reference TRBV5-1 and TRBJ2-3 gives the full variable domain: KAGVTQTPRYLIKTRGQQVTLSCSPISGHRSVSWYQQTPGQGLQFLFEYFSETQRNKGNFPGRFSGRQFSNSRSEMNVSTLELGDSALYLCASSLAPTDTQYFGPGTRLTVL.

The chain employs TRBV28 and TRBJ2-7; 10 bases agree with TRBD1. The CDR3 totals 15 residues. The germline CDR1 and CDR2 sequences are MDHEN and SYDVKM. V lost 2 bases to trimming and J lost 4 bases; unmatched junction nucleotides: 5. CDR3 region: CASSLMGQGTYEQYF. The DNA for the CDR3 is TGTGCCAGCAGTTTAATGGGACAGGGGACGTACGAGCAGTACTTC.

This clone appeared a single time. The chain employs TRBV6-1 and TRBJ2-1; D possibly corresponds to TRBD2 (5 bases). The CDR3 loop spans 15 amino acids. Germline lookup yields CDR1 MNHNS and CDR2 SASEGT. V shed 5 bases and J shed 0 bases, with 11 bases lying between them. This CDR3 reads CASSSAVNSYNEQFF. The DNA for the CDR3 is TGTGCCAGCAGTTCAGCGGTGAACTCCTACAATGAGCAGTTCTTC.

This chain joins TRBV5-8 and TRBJ2-1; 9 bases match TRBD2. V lost 10 bases and J lost 3; bases outside the gene matches: 8. This CDR3 contains 14 residues. The V gene's germline CDR1 is SGHTS and CDR2 YDEGEE. CDR3 residues: CAPHQRGDYNEQFF. The CDR3 coding sequence is TGTGCCCCACACCAGCGGGGGGACTACAATGAGCAGTTCTTC.

This clone was counted between two and nine times. V is TRBV11-2 and J is TRBJ2-1; weak D call: TRBD1 (6 bases). Trimming took 4 bases from V and 7 from J, leaving 20 bases between them. CDR1 and CDR2 (germline): SGHAT, FQNNGV. This CDR3 contains 16 residues. CDR3 DNA sequence: TGTGCCAGCAGCTCGTATCCACAGGGCGCCGGGAATGAGCAGTTCTTC. Its translation is CASSSYPQGAGNEQFF.

The rearrangement links TRBV10-3 to TRBJ2-5; D is uncertain. The CDR3 is 11 residues long. Germline V gene data show CDR1 as ENHRY and CDR2 as SYGVKD. Trimming stripped 6 bases from V and 2 bases from J, with 4 bases between. Here the CDR3 DNA reads TGTGCCATCAGCTTTCAAGAGACCCAGTACTTC. Its translation is CAISFQETQYF.

The table lists this clone with a few counts. V gene TRBV11-2 combines with J gene TRBJ2-2; 7 nucleotides line up with TRBD2. The CDR3 length is 15 residues. The germline CDR1 and CDR2 sequences are SGHAT and FQNNGV. Trimming cost V 5 bases and J 8 bases; bases outside gene matches: 11. The CDR3 protein is CASSPREAYGGELFF. The CDR3 coding sequence is TGTGCCAGCAGCCCCCGGGAGGCTTACGGAGGGGAGCTGTTTTTT.

This clone was observed a single time. The chain combines TRBV2 with TRBJ2-7; D is undetermined. Trimming took 0 bases from V and 6 from J, leaving 15 bases between them. Per the germline V gene, CDR1 is SNHLY and CDR2 is FYNNEI. The CDR3 runs 15 residues. CDR3 region: CASSEALLSVSEQYF. The DNA of the CDR3 is TGTGCCAGCAGTGAAGCGCTTCTCTCGGTCTCCGAGCAGTACTTC.

This clone was observed a few times. The rearrangement joins TRBV20-1 to TRBJ1-1; D remains ambiguous. This CDR3 is built from 11 residues. Germline CDR1 reads DFQATT; CDR2 reads SNEGSKA (reference sequence). V lost 2 bases and J 8 bases, leaving 9 bases between the germline ends. In nucleotides, the CDR3 is TGCAGTGCTAGACCGGCGGTAGAAGCTTTCTTT. Translated, it gives CSARPAVEAFF.

J is TRBJ1-5 and V is TRBV7-9; D is ambiguous. V was pared by 1 base and J by 7 bases, with 8 bases between. The CDR3 has 13 amino acids. Germline values: CDR1 SEHNR, CDR2 FQNEAQ (reference sequence). The CDR3: CASSLGGGQPQHF. Here the CDR3 DNA reads TGTGCCAGCAGCTTAGGGGGAGGGCAGCCCCAGCATTTT. Complete variable domain (other parts from reference TRBV7-9 and TRBJ1-5): DTGVSQNPRHKITKRGQNVTFRCDPISEHNRLYWYRQTLGQGPEFLTYFQNEAQLEKSRLLSDRFSAERPKGSFSTLEIQRTEQGDSAMYLCASSLGGGQPQHFGDGTRLSIL.

The chain uses TRBV24-1 and TRBJ2-1; 8 positions match TRBD1. Losses at the gene ends were 1 base for V and 0 bases for J; bases not matched to a gene: 7. The CDR3 covers 18 residues. From germline, CDR1 is KGHDR and CDR2 SFDVKD. This CDR3 reads CATSDFQGAPISYNEQFF. Written as DNA, the CDR3 is TGTGCCACCAGTGATTTTCAGGGGGCCCCGATCTCCTACAATGAGCAGTTCTTC.

This clone was seen a single time. The junction departs from the called germline gene at one end, perhaps through a read error. This chain joins TRBV6-2 or TRBV6-3 and TRBJ1-4, with D hard to call. There are 15 residues in the CDR3. Germline V gene sequence: CDR1 MNHEY, CDR2 SVGEGT. DNA for the CDR3: TGTGCCAGTAGTTATGACTCTTCAACTAATGAAAAACTGTTTTTT. It codes for CASSYDSSTNEKLFF.

V is TRBV5-4 and J is TRBJ2-3; maybe TRBD1 (6 bases). Trimming stripped 0 bases from V and 8 bases from J, with 10 bases between. In germline, CDR1 is SGHNT, CDR2 YYREEE (reference sequence). CDR3 length equals 13 residues. DNA for the CDR3: TGTGCCAGCAGCTTGGTAGGGGGTGCTACGCAGTATTTT. This gives the protein CASSLVGGATQYF.

This chain uses TRBV30 with TRBJ2-7, with TRBD1 identical over 7 bases. The CDR3 length is 11 residues. Germline CDR1 is GTSNPN and CDR2 is SVGIG (reference sequence). The trim removed 5 bases at V and 6 bases at J, leaving 4 bases unmatched. CDR3 amino acids: CAWDRASEQYF. Written as DNA, the CDR3 is TGTGCCTGGGACAGGGCGAGCGAGCAGTACTTC.

The CDR3 DNA reads TGTGCCAGCAGCTTAACTGGGCTACCTCCTTCCTACGAGCAGTACTTC. Translating gives CASSLTGLPPSYEQYF. V and J are TRBV7-9 and TRBJ2-7; no firm D call. V was clipped by 2 bases and J by 1 base, with 15 bases between them. CDR3 size: 16 residues. The germline gives CDR1 SEHNR, CDR2 FQNEAQ (reference sequence).